This is a list of T cell receptor beta chains from one sample in a study of early T cells in non-severe SARS-CoV-2 infection. TCRdb analysed the 5' RACE reads with MiXCR anew, one entry per CDR3 protein. Of tens of thousands of distinct CDR3 sequences detected, approximately 9.7% appear once; the ten largest clones hold less than 25%. Sequencing was done on a sample of whole blood. All receptors come from an adult who was a healthcare worker with PCR-confirmed SARS-CoV-2 infection or an uninfected control (not recorded which). Each CDR3 is given with its conserved first and last residue. D genes are given only for firm matches. For some rows the clone size is stated as once, few or many, or as a class when expanded; others skip it.

d_gene	abundance	v_gene	j_gene	CDR3aa	CDR3nt
.	.	TRBV6-2/TRBV6-3	TRBJ2-3	CASSYSGPDTQYF	TGTGCCAGCAGTTACTCGGGACCAGATACGCAGTATTTT
.	many	TRBV19	TRBJ1-1	CASRAETANTEAFF	TGTGCCAGTAGAGCGGAAACAGCGAACACTGAAGCTTTCTTT
.	.	TRBV5-5	TRBJ2-3	CVSCLTVYTSTDTQYF	TGTGTCAGCTGCTTGACGGTGTATACTAGCACAGATACGCAGTATTTT
.	few	TRBV3-1	TRBJ2-7	CASSQTSYEQYF	TGTGCCAGCAGCCAGACCTCCTACGAGCAGTACTTC
.	.	TRBV7-2	TRBJ2-5	CASHRVETQYF	TGTGCCAGCCACAGGGTGGAGACCCAGTACTTC
.	.	TRBV18	TRBJ1-5	CASSNTEGRQPQHF	TGTGCCAGCTCAAACACAGAGGGCCGTCAGCCCCAGCATTTT
TRBD1	.	TRBV12-3/TRBV12-4	TRBJ1-2	CASSPGTAYGYTF	TGTGCCAGCAGCCCCGGGACAGCTTATGGCTACACCTTC
.	few	TRBV10-3	TRBJ1-2	CAIRQDTNYGYTF	TGTGCCATCAGACAGGATACTAACTATGGCTACACCTTC
.	few	TRBV20-1	TRBJ2-7	CSARDLSNYEQYF	TGCAGTGCTAGAGATCTGTCCAACTACGAGCAGTACTTC
.	few	TRBV12-3/TRBV12-4	TRBJ2-5	CASSFGGQETQYF	TGTGCCAGCAGTTTCGGGGGCCAAGAGACCCAGTACTTC
.	many	TRBV12-3/TRBV12-4	TRBJ2-1	CASSLHVGNEQFF	TGTGCCAGCAGTTTACACGTGGGGAATGAGCAGTTCTTC
.	few	TRBV6-2/TRBV6-3	TRBJ2-2	CASSYGTTGELFF	TGTGCCAGCAGTTACGGGACCACCGGGGAGCTGTTTTTT
TRBD2	.	TRBV4-1	TRBJ2-2	CASSLAGTSGTGELFF	TGCGCCAGCAGCCTCGCCGGGACTAGTGGGACCGGGGAGCTGTTTTTT
.	many	TRBV5-4	TRBJ2-3	CASSLGRGTDTQYF	TGTGCCAGCAGCTTGGGCAGGGGCACAGATACGCAGTATTTT
TRBD1	few	TRBV3-1	TRBJ1-2	CASSLTGGTYGYTF	TGTGCCAGCAGCCTGACAGGGGGAACCTATGGCTACACCTTC
.	few	TRBV10-3	TRBJ1-5	CAITRDLNQPQHF	TGTGCCATCACCCGGGACCTAAATCAGCCCCAGCATTTT
.	few	TRBV14	TRBJ2-1	CASSQGNIYNEQFF	TGTGCCAGCAGCCAAGGTAATATTTACAATGAGCAGTTCTTC
.	.	TRBV20-1	TRBJ1-4	CSAVGRATNEKLFF	TGCAGTGCCGTAGGCCGGGCAACTAATGAAAAACTGTTTTTT
.	few	TRBV5-1	TRBJ2-7	CASSRSASYEQYF	TGCGCCAGCAGCCGGTCAGCCTCCTACGAGCAGTACTTC
.	.	TRBV3-1	TRBJ2-2	CASRSRGPAGELFF	TGTGCCAGCAGGAGCAGAGGGCCGGCCGGGGAGCTGTTTTTT
TRBD2	few	TRBV20-1	TRBJ2-1	CSASSSGGAVNEQFF	TGCAGTGCCTCTTCTAGCGGGGGGGCCGTTAATGAGCAGTTCTTC
.	few	TRBV5-1	TRBJ2-1	CASSLDQNNEQFF	TGCGCCAGCAGCTTGGATCAGAACAATGAGCAGTTCTTC
TRBD2	few	TRBV2	TRBJ2-1	CASMPGLDPYNEQFF	TGTGCCAGCATGCCGGGACTAGACCCCTACAATGAGCAGTTCTTC